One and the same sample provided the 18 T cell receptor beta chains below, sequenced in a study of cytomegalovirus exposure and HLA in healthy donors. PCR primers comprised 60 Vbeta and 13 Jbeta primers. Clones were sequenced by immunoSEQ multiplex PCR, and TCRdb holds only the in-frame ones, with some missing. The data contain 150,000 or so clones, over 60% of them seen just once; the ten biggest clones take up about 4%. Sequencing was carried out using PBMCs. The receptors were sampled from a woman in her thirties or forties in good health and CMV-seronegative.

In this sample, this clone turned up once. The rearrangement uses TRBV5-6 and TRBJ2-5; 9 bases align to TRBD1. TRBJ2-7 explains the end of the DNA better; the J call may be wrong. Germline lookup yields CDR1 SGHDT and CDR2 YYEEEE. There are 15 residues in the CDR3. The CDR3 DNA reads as TGTGCCAGCAGCTCGTACCCGGGACAGGGCTACGAGCAGTACTTC. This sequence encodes CASSSYPGQGYEQYF.

The CDR3 bases are TGTGCAAGTCGCTCACGGACAGGGACTCTCTATGGCTACACCTTC. Amino acid sequence: CASRSRTGTLYGYTF. The chain carries TRBV12-2 and TRBJ1-2; the listed D gene, TRBD1, was not tested against the DNA. TRBV12-2 is deemed a pseudogene. The CDR3 consists of 15 residues.

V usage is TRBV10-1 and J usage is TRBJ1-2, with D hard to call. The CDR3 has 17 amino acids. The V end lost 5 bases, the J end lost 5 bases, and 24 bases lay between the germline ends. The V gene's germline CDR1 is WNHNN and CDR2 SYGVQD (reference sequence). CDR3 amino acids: CASSPGRAGARGYGYTF. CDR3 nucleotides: TGCGCCAGCAGTCCCGGTCGGGCGGGAGCCCGAGGGTATGGCTACACCTTC.

Here the CDR3 DNA reads TGTGCCAGCAGTCCTCACAGGGGTCCCGACGAGCAGTACTTC. Translated, it gives CASSPHRGPDEQYF. The rearrangement links TRBV6-5 to TRBJ2-7, with TRBD1 matching 7 bases. Germline CDR1 is MNHEY and CDR2 is SVGAGI. Trimming removed 5 bases from V and 5 bases from J; junction bases left unmatched: 9. This CDR3 comprises 14 residues.

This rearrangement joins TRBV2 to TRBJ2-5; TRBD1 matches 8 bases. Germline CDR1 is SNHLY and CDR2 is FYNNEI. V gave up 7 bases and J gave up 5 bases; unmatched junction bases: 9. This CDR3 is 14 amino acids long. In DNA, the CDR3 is TGTGCCAGCAACAGGGACAGGAACGGGGAGACCCAGTACTTC. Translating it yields CASNRDRNGETQYF.

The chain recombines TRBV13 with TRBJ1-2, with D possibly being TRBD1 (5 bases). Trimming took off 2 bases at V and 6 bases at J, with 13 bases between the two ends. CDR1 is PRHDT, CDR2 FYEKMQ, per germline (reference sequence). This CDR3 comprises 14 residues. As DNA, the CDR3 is TGTGCCAGCAGCTTACTCAGGGAGGCTAATGGCTACACCTTC. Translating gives CASSLLREANGYTF.

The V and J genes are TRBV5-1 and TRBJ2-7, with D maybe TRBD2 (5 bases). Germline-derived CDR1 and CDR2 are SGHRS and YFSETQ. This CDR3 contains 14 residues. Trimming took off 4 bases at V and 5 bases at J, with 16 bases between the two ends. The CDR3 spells CASSHGLAQDEQYF. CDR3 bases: TGCGCCAGCAGCCACGGACTGGCTCAGGACGAGCAGTACTTC.

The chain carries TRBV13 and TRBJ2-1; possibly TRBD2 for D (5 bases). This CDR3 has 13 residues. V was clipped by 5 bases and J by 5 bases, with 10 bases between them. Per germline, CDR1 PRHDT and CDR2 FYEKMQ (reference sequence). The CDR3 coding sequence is TGTGCCAGCAGCCAGCTTAGCGACAATGAGCAGTTCTTC. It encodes CASSQLSDNEQFF.

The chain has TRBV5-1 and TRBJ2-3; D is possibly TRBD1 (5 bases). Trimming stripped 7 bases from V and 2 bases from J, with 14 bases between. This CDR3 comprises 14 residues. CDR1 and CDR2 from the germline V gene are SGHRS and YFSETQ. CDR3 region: CASRTGPSTDTQYF. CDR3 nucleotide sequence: TGCGCCAGCCGAACAGGACCTTCCACAGATACGCAGTATTTT.

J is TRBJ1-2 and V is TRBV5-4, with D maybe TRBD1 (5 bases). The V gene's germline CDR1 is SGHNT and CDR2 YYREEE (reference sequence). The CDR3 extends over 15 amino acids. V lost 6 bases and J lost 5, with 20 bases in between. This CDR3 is CASKLGGGEGYGYTF. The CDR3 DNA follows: TGTGCCAGCAAATTAGGCGGGGGAGAGGGTTATGGCTACACCTTC.

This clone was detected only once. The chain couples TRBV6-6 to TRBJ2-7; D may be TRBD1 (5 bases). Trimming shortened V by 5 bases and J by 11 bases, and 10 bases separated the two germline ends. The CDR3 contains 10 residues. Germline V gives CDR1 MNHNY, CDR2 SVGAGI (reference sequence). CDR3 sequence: CASSQGHKYF. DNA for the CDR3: TGTGCCAGCAGTCAGGGTCATAAGTACTTC.

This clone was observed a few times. The CDR3 region is CASSSLQIYEQYF. Written as DNA, the CDR3 is TGTGCCAGCAGCTCCCTTCAGATATACGAGCAGTACTTC. This rearrangement joins TRBV7-2 to TRBJ2-7; D not resolved. The V and J ends lost 4 bases and 4 bases respectively, with 11 bases between them. Germline V CDR1 and CDR2: SGHTA, FQGNSA. This CDR3 comprises 13 residues.

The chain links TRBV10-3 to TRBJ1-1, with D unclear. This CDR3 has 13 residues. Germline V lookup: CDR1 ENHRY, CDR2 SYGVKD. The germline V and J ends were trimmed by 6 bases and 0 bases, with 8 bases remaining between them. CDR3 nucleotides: TGTGCCATCAGAGCGAGCCTGAACACTGAAGCTTTCTTT. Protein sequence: CAIRASLNTEAFF.

As DNA, the CDR3 is TGTGCCACCACAGAGGGGGGGTTGAATGAGCAGTACTTC. Amino acid sequence: CATTEGGLNEQYF. The rearrangement uses TRBV6-6 and TRBJ2-7, with D tentatively TRBD2 (7 bases). Germline values: CDR1 MNHNY, CDR2 SVGAGI (reference sequence). The V end lost 10 bases, the J end lost 7 bases, and 20 bases lay between the germline ends. The CDR3 loop spans 13 amino acids.

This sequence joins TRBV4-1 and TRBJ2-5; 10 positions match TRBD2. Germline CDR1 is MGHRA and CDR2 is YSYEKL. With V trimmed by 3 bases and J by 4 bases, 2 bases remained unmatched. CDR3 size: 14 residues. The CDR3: CASSQASGGETQYF. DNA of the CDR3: TGCGCCAGCAGCCAGGCTAGCGGGGGAGAGACCCAGTACTTC.

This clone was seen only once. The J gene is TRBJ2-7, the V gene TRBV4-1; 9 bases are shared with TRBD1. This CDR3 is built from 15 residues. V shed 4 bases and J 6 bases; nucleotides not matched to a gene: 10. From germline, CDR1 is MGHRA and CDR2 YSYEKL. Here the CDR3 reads CASSPPGTGLVEQYF. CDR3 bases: TGCGCCAGCAGCCCGCCCGGGACAGGGTTGGTCGAGCAGTACTTC.

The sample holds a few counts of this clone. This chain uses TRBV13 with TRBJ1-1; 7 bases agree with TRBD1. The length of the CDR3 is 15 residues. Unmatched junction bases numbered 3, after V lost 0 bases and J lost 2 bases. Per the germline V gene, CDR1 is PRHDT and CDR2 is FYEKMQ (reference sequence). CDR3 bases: TGTGCCAGCAGCTTAGGGACAGGGCATAACACTGAAGCTTTCTTT. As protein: CASSLGTGHNTEAFF.

CDR3 region: CASSYTGGRFLFF. For the CDR3, the DNA is TGTGCCAGCAGTTACACGGGGGGAAGGTTTCTGTTTTTT. The rearrangement links TRBV6-5 to TRBJ1-4; tentatively, D is TRBD1 (5 bases). V was trimmed by 2 bases and J by 14 bases, leaving 15 bases between them. CDR3 length: 13 amino acids. The germline CDR1 and CDR2 sequences are MNHEY and SVGAGI.